This paragraph reports one T cell receptor (beta chain). The antigen is not known. The sample comes from a study of shared clonotypes between healthy human individuals. TCRdb's table, derived via immunoSEQ multiplex PCR, lists solely in-frame clones and lacks some. The sample comprises about a million clones, roughly 80% of which are singletons, and 0.89% rests with the top ten. Notes on the study in general: In contrast to clonotypes shared by all four donors, non-shared clonotypes had lower generation probabilities. Naive CD4 clonotypes overlapped across a few donors at roughly 4.5%.

Germline loops: CDR1 LNHDA, CDR2 SQIVND (reference sequence). V lost 3 bases, J lost 4 bases, and 19 bases lay in between. The CDR3 runs to 17 residues. The chain joins TRBV19 to TRBJ2-1; D is possibly TRBD1 (7 bases). The material sequenced was memory CD4+ T cells from PBMCs. Subset here: CD45RA-negative fraction. The sequence was collected from a man younger than 30 in good health. Some clones in this sample may be carry-over from other donors' samples. Here the CDR3 reads CASSIRGAALTYNEQFF. In DNA form, the CDR3 reads TGTGCCAGTAGTATCAGGGGGGCGGCCCTTACATACAATGAGCAGTTCTTC.